These 26 T cell receptor beta chains came from one sample sequenced in a study of neurological immune-mediated disorders. TCRdb itself ran the 5' RACE reads through MiXCR, one entry per CDR3 protein. The sample includes tens of thousands of distinct CDR3 sequences, 4% of them seen just once. The sample was CD4+ T cells from blood. These receptors originate from a woman in her thirties or forties with multiple sclerosis.

The sample holds many counts of this clonotype. The chain carries TRBV18 and TRBJ2-7; D may be TRBD1 (6 bases). The germline gives CDR1 KGHSH, CDR2 LQKENI. The CDR3 consists of 12 residues. Trimming removed 6 bases at V and 2 bases at J, with 8 bases between. The CDR3: CASSRTAYEQYF. In DNA, the CDR3 is TGTGCCAGCTCGAGGACAGCCTACGAGCAGTACTTC.

The chain employs TRBV7-9 and TRBJ1-4; no definite D call. There are 12 residues in the CDR3. V gave up 3 bases and J gave up 10 bases, with 9 bases separating them. Germline assignment: CDR1 SEHNR and CDR2 FQNEAQ (reference sequence). CDR3: CASSFVLGKLFF. The DNA for the CDR3 is TGTGCCAGCAGCTTTGTTTTAGGAAAACTGTTTTTT.

In this sample, this clonotype turned up many times. The V call is TRBV5-4, the J call TRBJ1-1; TRBD1 matches at 7 bases. The CDR3 is made up of 16 amino acids. V was pared by 5 bases and J by 1 base, with 11 bases of the junction left unmatched. In germline, CDR1 is SGHNT, CDR2 YYREEE (reference sequence). The CDR3 DNA sequence: TGTGCCAGCAGAGACAGGGAGGTAACGAGGAACACTGAAGCTTTCTTT. Encoded protein: CASRDREVTRNTEAFF.

This clonotype has at least ten counts. The chain combines TRBV18 with TRBJ2-1; 10 bases match TRBD1. With 3 bases clipped from V and 9 bases from J, the junction kept 2 bases outside the gene matches. The CDR3 length is 13 residues. Germline assignment: CDR1 KGHSH and CDR2 LQKENI. CDR3: CASSPRDRGEQFF. The CDR3 nucleotides are TGTGCCAGCTCACCTCGGGACAGGGGTGAGCAGTTCTTC. Together with reference TRBV18 and TRBJ2-1, the CDR3 gives the full variable domain: NAGVMQNPRHLVRRRGQEARLRCSPMKGHSHVYWYRQLPEEGLKFMVYLQKENIIDESGMPKERFSAEFPKEGPSILRIQQVVRGDSAAYFCASSPRDRGEQFFGPGTRLTVL.

The sample holds many counts of this clonotype. The chain employs TRBV5-1 and TRBJ1-1; D not certain. Per germline, CDR1 SGHRS and CDR2 YFSETQ. The CDR3 runs 14 residues. The V end lost 0 bases, the J end lost 0 bases, and 6 bases lay between the germline ends. The CDR3 spells CASSLVGMNTEAFF. The CDR3 DNA sequence: TGCGCCAGCAGCTTGGTTGGTATGAACACTGAAGCTTTCTTT.

This clonotype was detected many times. The genes are TRBV5-1 and TRBJ1-1; possibly TRBD1 for D (5 bases). CDR1 and CDR2 from the germline V gene are SGHRS and YFSETQ. CDR3 length: 11 residues. Between the trimmed V and J ends, which lost 3 bases and 5 bases, there was a span of 5 bases. CDR3 protein: CASSWGTEAFF. CDR3 sequence (DNA): TGCGCCAGCAGCTGGGGGACTGAAGCTTTCTTT.

This clonotype has at least ten counts. CDR3 region: CASSSGLDGDTQYF. The DNA for the CDR3 is TGTGCCAGCAGCTCGGGACTAGACGGAGATACGCAGTATTTT. The chain employs TRBV7-9 and TRBJ2-3; 8 nucleotides agree with TRBD2. CDR3 length equals 14 residues. Trimming at V came to 4 bases and at J to 5 bases, leaving 5 bases not matched to a gene. Germline CDR1 SEHNR, CDR2 FQNEAQ (reference sequence).

At least ten counts were recorded for this clonotype. V is TRBV5-1 and J is TRBJ1-1; a weak D match, TRBD1 (6 bases). From germline, CDR1 is SGHRS and CDR2 YFSETQ. Deletions cut 5 bases from V and 2 bases from J, with 13 bases between. The CDR3 extends over 14 amino acids. The CDR3 region is CASRPGTPNTEAFF. The CDR3 DNA sequence: TGCGCCAGCAGACCCGGGACACCTAACACTGAAGCTTTCTTT.

This clonotype came up many times. This chain links TRBV12-3 or TRBV12-4 with TRBJ1-5, with 7 bases matching TRBD1. V lost 6 bases to trimming and J lost 4 bases; unmatched junction nucleotides: 3. CDR3 length: 13 residues. The CDR3 loop reads CASRKTGNQPQHF. As DNA, the CDR3 is TGTGCCAGCAGAAAGACAGGGAATCAGCCCCAGCATTTT.

This clonotype was seen many times. The CDR3 reads CASSTREGYGYTF. The CDR3 DNA is TGTGCCAGCAGCACCAGGGAAGGCTATGGCTACACCTTC. V usage is TRBV7-9 and J usage is TRBJ1-2; tentative D call: TRBD1 (5 bases). Germline assignment: CDR1 SEHNR and CDR2 FQNEAQ (reference sequence). The CDR3 is 13 residues long. The V end lost 5 bases, the J end lost 4 bases, and 11 bases lay between the germline ends.

This clonotype was seen many times. The chain carries TRBV10-3 and TRBJ1-1; 7 bases map to TRBD1. Per the germline V gene, CDR1 is ENHRY and CDR2 is SYGVKD. This CDR3 has 14 amino acids. The ends lost 10 bases at V and 7 bases at J; junction bases unmatched: 15. CDR3 sequence: CATLSDRDAGEAFF. CDR3 in DNA: TGTGCCACCCTATCCGACAGGGACGCAGGTGAAGCTTTCTTT.

This clonotype was seen ten or more times. The chain recombines TRBV5-1 with TRBJ2-7, with 8 nucleotides matching TRBD1. V gave up 0 bases and J gave up 8 bases; unmatched junction bases: 13. The CDR3 extends over 16 amino acids. The V gene's germline CDR1 is SGHRS and CDR2 YFSETQ. The CDR3: CASSLAQTGALEKQYF. CDR3 coding DNA: TGCGCCAGCAGCTTGGCCCAGACAGGGGCCCTCGAGAAGCAGTACTTC.

This clonotype has a count of ten or more. DNA of the CDR3: TGTGCCATCAGCGAGGGGCAGGGTTACACAGATACGCAGTATTTT. Translating it yields CAISEGQGYTDTQYF. The gene calls are TRBV10-3 and TRBJ2-3; possibly TRBD1 or TRBD2 for D (5 bases each). With 6 bases removed from V and 2 bases from J, the gap between germline ends came to 15 bases. The CDR3 consists of 15 residues. Looked up from germline, CDR1 is ENHRY and CDR2 is SYGVKD.

This clonotype was counted at least ten times. This sequence joins TRBV4-1 and TRBJ1-5; D remains ambiguous. Per the germline V gene, CDR1 is MGHRA and CDR2 is YSYEKL. CDR3 length equals 12 residues. Trimming removed 0 bases from V and 4 bases from J, with 1 base in between. For the CDR3, the DNA is TGCGCCAGCAGCCAAGAGAATCAGCCCCAGCATTTT. Encoded protein: CASSQENQPQHF.

The CDR3 loop is CASSFLSGGTDTQYF. In DNA, the CDR3 is TGCGCCAGCAGCTTCCTTAGCGGGGGCACAGATACGCAGTATTTT. The chain links TRBV5-1 to TRBJ2-3; 8 positions match TRBD2. Germline CDR1 and CDR2: SGHRS and YFSETQ. The CDR3 length is 15 residues. V lost 2 bases and J lost 1; bases outside the gene matches: 3.

This clonotype was found many times. This chain links TRBV6-6 with TRBJ1-4, with D tentatively TRBD1 (6 bases). There are 15 residues in the CDR3. The V gene's germline CDR1 is MNHNY and CDR2 SVGAGI (reference sequence). V dropped 5 bases and J dropped 5 bases, with 15 bases sitting between them. This CDR3 is CASSHDRWGNEKLFF. DNA of the CDR3: TGTGCCAGCAGTCACGACAGGTGGGGGAATGAAAAACTGTTTTTT.

This clonotype was picked up many times. The chain couples TRBV20-1 to TRBJ2-7; D may be TRBD2 (6 bases). Trimming left V 6 bases short and J 1 base short, with 16 bases between. The CDR3 has 14 amino acids. CDR1 is DFQATT and CDR2 is SNEGSKA in the germline V gene (reference sequence). CDR3 loop: CSARGTEGSYEQYF. As DNA, the CDR3 is TGCAGTGCCCGAGGGACGGAGGGTTCCTACGAGCAGTACTTC.

This clonotype showed up many times. The rearrangement joins TRBV7-9 to TRBJ2-1; D is perhaps TRBD2 (5 bases). The V and J ends lost 4 bases and 10 bases respectively, with 14 bases between them. Germline V gives CDR1 SEHNR, CDR2 FQNEAQ (reference sequence). The CDR3 extends over 13 amino acids. CDR3 loop: CASSSETLAEQFF. CDR3 sequence (DNA): TGTGCCAGCAGCTCCGAGACTCTAGCAGAGCAGTTCTTC. The whole variable domain, remainder taken from reference TRBV7-9 and TRBJ2-1, is DTGVSQNPRHKITKRGQNVTFRCDPISEHNRLYWYRQTLGQGPEFLTYFQNEAQLEKSRLLSDRFSAERPKGSFSTLEIQRTEQGDSAMYLCASSSETLAEQFFGPGTRLTVL.

In this sample, this clonotype turned up many times. The chain uses TRBV5-1 and TRBJ1-2; D gene unclear. The CDR3 is made up of 14 amino acids. Trimming stripped 4 bases from V and 7 bases from J, with 17 bases between. Germline V lookup: CDR1 SGHRS, CDR2 YFSETQ. The CDR3 loop is CASSPLDPGGGYTF. As DNA, the CDR3 is TGCGCCAGCAGCCCCCTAGACCCGGGAGGTGGCTACACCTTC.

This clonotype was seen many times. The rearrangement links TRBV20-1 to TRBJ1-2, with D possibly matching TRBD1 (6 bases). This CDR3 is 13 amino acids long. CDR1 and CDR2 (germline): DFQATT, SNEGSKA (reference sequence). V gave up 6 bases and J gave up 6 bases, with 17 bases separating them. The CDR3 bases are TGCAGTGCCACGGACAGCCAAAAGAATGGCTACACCTTC. Translation: CSATDSQKNGYTF.

This clonotype has a count of ten or more. The chain recombines TRBV5-1 with TRBJ2-7; possibly TRBD1 for D (6 bases). The germline V gene has CDR1 SGHRS and CDR2 YFSETQ. V dropped 4 bases and J dropped 0 bases, with 11 bases sitting between them. The CDR3 sequence is 14 residues long. CDR3 sequence (DNA): TGCGCCAGCAGCGGGGTAGGGGGCTCCTACGAGCAGTACTTC. Its protein product is CASSGVGGSYEQYF.

This clonotype was detected many times. The V and J genes are TRBV14 and TRBJ1-6; 8 bases agree with TRBD1. V was clipped by 4 bases and J by 8 bases; unmatched bases: 4. Germline V lookup: CDR1 SGHDN, CDR2 FVKESK. The CDR3 runs 14 residues. Here the CDR3 DNA reads TGTGCCAGCAGCCCCCACAGGGGGGATTCACCCCTCCACTTT. Its protein is CASSPHRGDSPLHF.

In its sample, this clonotype was seen many times. V usage is TRBV4-2 and J usage is TRBJ1-1; perhaps TRBD1 as D (5 bases). This CDR3 is built from 16 residues. The V and J ends lost 3 bases and 0 bases respectively, with 14 bases between them. CDR1 is LGHNA and CDR2 is YNFKEQ in the germline V gene. CDR3 protein: CASSQGDSNLNTEAFF. Here the CDR3 DNA reads TGTGCCAGCAGCCAGGGGGACTCCAATTTGAACACTGAAGCTTTCTTT.

In this sample, this clonotype turned up many times. The rearrangement uses TRBV20-1 and TRBJ1-4; 9 positions agree with TRBD1. Germline V CDR1 and CDR2: DFQATT, SNEGSKA (reference sequence). J lost 5 bases, V lost 7 bases, and 8 bases had no gene match. The length of the CDR3 is 14 residues. The CDR3 region is CSVSPGTGNEKLFF. CDR3 DNA sequence: TGCAGTGTCTCGCCCGGGACAGGGAATGAAAAACTGTTTTTT.

This clonotype occurred many times. The chain is built from TRBV5-1 and TRBJ2-1; maybe TRBD2 (5 bases). CDR1 is SGHRS and CDR2 is YFSETQ in the germline V gene. The V gene lost 4 bases and the J gene lost 1 base, with 9 bases spanning the gap. The length of the CDR3 is 14 residues. CDR3 protein: CASSEGSSYNEQFF. CDR3 coding DNA: TGCGCCAGCAGCGAGGGTTCTTCCTACAATGAGCAGTTCTTC.

This clonotype appeared many times. V gene TRBV14 combines with J gene TRBJ1-5; D gene unclear. Trimming shortened V by 1 base and J by 7 bases, and 8 bases separated the two germline ends. Germline values: CDR1 SGHDN, CDR2 FVKESK. CDR3 size: 13 residues. CDR3 bases: TGTGCCAGCAGCCAAGGGGATGGGCAGCCCCAGCATTTT. It codes for CASSQGDGQPQHF.